This passage covers 20 T cell receptor beta chains from one sample sequenced in a study of OX40 agonist ivuxolimab in advanced cancers. Measured with immunoSEQ multiplex PCR; TCRdb has only the in-frame clones, and not every one. This sample has tens of thousands of clones, with about 88% found just once. The sequencing used CD4+ or CD8+ T cells sorted from blood, collected in a trial of the OX40 agonist ivuxolimab. The receptor source for this set is an adult with an advanced solid tumor such as melanoma, head and neck, liver or kidney cancer.

The chain carries TRBV28 and TRBJ2-5, with 10 bases aligning to TRBD1. Germline values: CDR1 MDHEN, CDR2 SYDVKM. V lost 9 bases to trimming and J lost 2 bases; unmatched junction nucleotides: 6. The CDR3 runs 14 residues. CDR3 nucleotide sequence: TGTGCCAGTTCCCGGGACAGGGGACAAGAGACCCAGTACTTC. Its translation is CASSRDRGQETQYF.

The gene calls are TRBV6-5 and TRBJ2-7; D could derive from TRBD1 or TRBD2 (5 bases each). Trimming removed 0 bases from V and 1 base from J, with 13 bases in between. The length of the CDR3 is 16 residues. Germline values: CDR1 MNHEY, CDR2 SVGAGI. The CDR3 DNA follows: TGTGCCAGCAGTTACTCGAGCGGCAGGGTATCCTACGAGCAGTACTTC. Amino acids: CASSYSSGRVSYEQYF.

The CDR3 reads CASSLGGTSAYEQYF. The CDR3 DNA follows: TGTGCCAGCAGCTTAGGTGGGACTAGCGCCTACGAGCAGTACTTC. The chain is built from TRBV7-9 and TRBJ2-7, with 10 bases lining up with TRBD2. V was clipped by 1 base and J by 2 bases; unmatched bases: 2. Germline CDR1 and CDR2: SEHNR and FQNEAQ (reference sequence). CDR3 length: 15 residues.

The chain has TRBV20-1 and TRBJ2-7; no reliable D call. This CDR3 has 10 residues. The germline CDR1 and CDR2 sequences are DFQATT and SNEGSKA (reference sequence). Between the trimmed V and J ends, which lost 6 bases and 3 bases, there was a span of 6 bases. CDR3 protein: CSAPNYEQYF. CDR3 DNA: TGCAGTGCACCGAACTACGAGCAGTACTTC.

As for this clone: This CDR3 is also generated by other DNA sequences in the sample. The chain carries TRBV6-5 and TRBJ2-2, with 10 bases aligning to TRBD2. V shed 6 bases, J shed 1 base, and the junction held 2 bases outside the gene matches. This CDR3 is built from 15 residues. Germline CDR1 MNHEY, CDR2 SVGAGI. CDR3 DNA: TGTGCCAGCAGCCGGACTAGCGGGAACACCGGGGAGCTGTTTTTT. Residues: CASSRTSGNTGELFF.

V usage is TRBV7-3 and J usage is TRBJ1-2, with 7 bases lining up with TRBD1. V lost 5 bases, J lost 5 bases, and 5 bases stayed unmatched. This CDR3 has 13 residues. The germline V gene encodes CDR1 SGHTA and CDR2 FQGTGA. CDR3 nucleotides: TGTGCCAGCAGCCAGGGGGTGGGGTATGGCTACACCTTC. It is translated as CASSQGVGYGYTF.

This sequence joins TRBV7-8 and TRBJ2-7; no reliable D call. Trimming shortened V by 5 bases and J by 3 bases, and 14 bases separated the two germline ends. This CDR3 region has 14 residues. Germline loops: CDR1 SGHVS, CDR2 FQNEAQ. The chain's CDR3 is CASSRMRQSYEQYF. The CDR3 DNA follows: TGTGCCAGCAGCCGTATGAGGCAGAGCTACGAGCAGTACTTC.

This clone has only a few counts. This chain uses TRBV18 with TRBJ2-2, with D possibly being TRBD2 (6 bases). The ends were cut back, 0 bases at V and 6 bases at J, with 11 bases in the middle. The germline CDR1 and CDR2 sequences are KGHSH and LQKENI. The CDR3 extends over 15 amino acids. CDR3 in amino acids: CASSPPLAGPGELFF. CDR3 coding DNA: TGTGCCAGCTCACCACCGCTCGCGGGACCCGGGGAGCTGTTTTTT.

The rearrangement joins TRBV10-3 to TRBJ1-1; 8 bases align to TRBD1. There are 13 residues in the CDR3. Trimming at V came to 10 bases and at J to 1 base, leaving 5 bases not matched to a gene. The germline CDR1 and CDR2 sequences are ENHRY and SYGVKD. The CDR3, as DNA: TGTGCCACCGCCGGGACAGGGAACACTGAAGCTTTCTTT. The encoded protein is CATAGTGNTEAFF.

The chain is built from TRBV27 and TRBJ1-5; no definite D call. The CDR3 loop spans 14 amino acids. Trimming took 0 bases from V and 3 from J, leaving 6 bases between them. Germline V gives CDR1 MNHEY, CDR2 SMNVEV (reference sequence). The CDR3 DNA is TGTGCCAGCAGTTTATCCAGGAACAATCAGCCCCAGCATTTT. Translation: CASSLSRNNQPQHF.

The V gene is TRBV19, the J gene TRBJ1-1; D ambiguous. Per the germline V gene, CDR1 is LNHDA and CDR2 is SQIVND (reference sequence). Deletions cut 9 bases from V and 6 bases from J, with 20 bases between. The CDR3 spans 14 residues. CDR3 in DNA: TGTGCCAGCCGAAACCAGAGAGGTCTGTCTGAAGCTTTCTTT. Translating it yields CASRNQRGLSEAFF.

The chain is built from TRBV5-4 and TRBJ2-3, with 13 nucleotides matching TRBD2. After removal of 5 bases from V and 4 bases from J, the junction contained 7 bases not matched to a gene. There are 16 residues in the CDR3. Germline V gene data show CDR1 as SGHNT and CDR2 as YYREEE (reference sequence). CDR3 nucleotides: TGTGCCAGCAGGGCCACTAGCGGGGGGGCCTCAGATACGCAGTATTTT. As protein: CASRATSGGASDTQYF.

The V call is TRBV6-1, the J call TRBJ1-2; D is ambiguous. The CDR3 sequence is 13 residues long. V shed 8 bases and J shed 4 bases, with 14 bases lying between them. In germline, CDR1 is MNHNS, CDR2 SASEGT. The DNA of the CDR3 is TGTGCCAGCGGAATTCAACCCGTCTATGGCTACACCTTC. Amino acid sequence: CASGIQPVYGYTF.

This clone was detected a few times. The rearrangement links TRBV16 to TRBJ2-3, with TRBD2 as a possible D gene (5 bases). Deletions cut 1 base from V and 10 bases from J, with 15 bases between. Germline assignment: CDR1 KGHSY and CDR2 FQNENV. CDR3 size: 14 residues. The CDR3, as DNA: TGTGCCAGCAGCCAATGGACCGTTACTAGTGCGCAGTATTTT. It codes for CASSQWTVTSAQYF.

J is TRBJ1-4 and V is TRBV5-1; D unclear. V was cut by 1 base and J by 2 bases, with 15 bases left in between. The CDR3 sequence is 17 residues long. Germline loops: CDR1 SGHRS, CDR2 YFSETQ. CDR3 in amino acids: CASSLFPGPGTNEKLFF. CDR3 DNA sequence: TGCGCCAGCAGCTTGTTTCCGGGCCCGGGGACTAATGAAAAACTGTTTTTT. Supplemented by reference TRBV5-1 and TRBJ1-4, the full variable domain reads KAGVTQTPRYLIKTRGQQVTLSCSPISGHRSVSWYQQTPGQGLQFLFEYFSETQRNKGNFPGRFSGRQFSNSRSEMNVSTLELGDSALYLCASSLFPGPGTNEKLFFGSGTQLSVL.

The chain is built from TRBV4-2 and TRBJ1-3; D not certain. V lost 0 bases and J 1 base, leaving 13 bases between the germline ends. Germline lookup yields CDR1 LGHNA and CDR2 YNFKEQ. This CDR3 has 17 residues. The CDR3 DNA follows: TGTGCCAGCAGCCAAGACCAGATAACTCCTTCTGGAAACACCATATATTTT. Translating gives CASSQDQITPSGNTIYF.

The chain combines TRBV14 with TRBJ2-7; no firm D call. V lost 3 bases and J 5 bases, leaving 5 bases between the germline ends. There are 11 residues in the CDR3. From germline, CDR1 is SGHDN and CDR2 FVKESK. In DNA form, the CDR3 reads TGTGCCAGCAGCCATTTACACGAGCAGTACTTC. Protein sequence: CASSHLHEQYF.

In its sample, this clone was seen once. The J gene is TRBJ2-7, the V gene TRBV15; tentative D call: TRBD1 (6 bases). Trimming pared 5 bases from V and 4 bases from J, leaving 21 bases between. The V gene's germline CDR1 is LNHNV and CDR2 YYDKDF (reference sequence). The CDR3 consists of 16 residues. CDR3 amino acids: CATSPSLEPGAYEQYF. The DNA for the CDR3 is TGTGCCACCAGCCCGTCCCTAGAACCAGGGGCATACGAGCAGTACTTC.

This clone was picked up a small number of times. The rearrangement joins TRBV4-3 to TRBJ2-1; TRBD2 agrees at 12 bases. The ends lost 1 base at V and 10 bases at J; junction bases unmatched: 8. The CDR3 spans 16 residues. CDR1 and CDR2 from the germline V gene are LGHNA and YSLEER. The CDR3 reads CASSQGRLAGAREQFF. CDR3 coding DNA: TGCGCCAGCAGCCAAGGCCGACTAGCGGGGGCAAGAGAGCAGTTCTTC.

The chain employs TRBV28 and TRBJ2-7; 8 positions agree with TRBD1. CDR1 is MDHEN and CDR2 is SYDVKM in the germline V gene. V shed 7 bases and J 9 bases; nucleotides not matched to a gene: 14. The CDR3 spans 14 residues. Here the CDR3 reads CASNPPGTGDVQYF. The CDR3 nucleotides are TGTGCCAGCAATCCCCCCGGGACAGGTGATGTGCAGTACTTC.